This entry features one TCR beta chain sequence. Authors' processing steps: Reference gene primers were amplified, and this amplification served to estimate nucleated cell counts. TCRdb's copy holds only in-frame clones and misses some; the assay was immunoSEQ multiplex PCR. V, J and clone size were drawn from that table, and D and trimming were deduced from the DNA. The repertoire holds 91,000 or so clones, with about 86% as singletons. The CDR3 extends over 15 amino acids. The V gene lost 1 base and the J gene lost 5 bases, with 14 bases spanning the gap. The germline gives CDR1 SGHTA, CDR2 FQGNSA. This specimen comes from a study of blood T cell repertoires in COVID-19. The overall study: Sites in the United States, Italy and Spain provided acute and convalescent COVID-19 samples. Sources were T cells, B-cell-depleted T cells, or PBMCs; the material itself was cDNA or gDNA.

The receptor was derived from a woman in her sixties in a cohort sampled during active or convalescent COVID-19. Sequencing was performed on peripheral blood. The rearrangement uses TRBV7-2 and TRBJ1-2, with D maybe TRBD1 (6 bases). DNA of the CDR3: TGTGCCAGCAGCTTAGTTCCAGGGGATCTTTATGGCTACACCTTC. Protein: CASSLVPGDLYGYTF.